This record looks at one T cell receptor (beta chain) sequence and its context. This CDR3 is built from 16 residues. Germline CDR1 reads KGHSH; CDR2 reads LQKENI. V gave up 3 bases and J gave up 5 bases; unmatched junction bases: 9. The data stem from a study of OX40 agonist ivuxolimab in advanced cancers. Profiling relied on immunoSEQ multiplex PCR, and the TCRdb table lists in-frame clones only, not all of them. The table includes about 86,000 clones, 92% detected once. The chain links TRBV18 to TRBJ2-7; 11 bases line up with TRBD1. The sequence derives from an adult with an advanced solid tumor such as melanoma, head and neck, liver or kidney cancer. The sample here was CD4+ or CD8+ T cells sorted from blood, taken in a trial of the OX40 agonist ivuxolimab. CDR3 in amino acids: CASSPTPDRGPDEQYF. The DNA of the CDR3 is TGTGCCAGCTCACCTACCCCGGACAGGGGGCCGGACGAGCAGTACTTC.